This T cell receptor (beta chain) was captured by sequencing in a study of control samples from healthy donors and cancer patients. Clones were read by immunoSEQ multiplex PCR, and TCRdb kept only the in-frame ones, dropping some. The table has some 49,000 clones, 65% to 90% seen once. The sequenced sample consisted of PBMCs. The clonotype was recovered from a woman aged 45-59 years with lung cancer.

CDR3 in DNA: TGTGCCAGCAGTCCCAGGGTTTCTGAAGCTTTCTTT. Its translation: CASSPRVSEAFF. The chain combines TRBV12-3 or TRBV12-4 with TRBJ1-1; D may be TRBD1 (5 bases). The CDR3 has 12 residues. The V end was cut by 5 bases, the J end by 6 bases, with 10 bases between.